Listed here is a single TCR beta chain. The data are from a study of blood T cell repertoires in COVID-19. About the study: The United States, Italy and Spain were the sources of the acute and convalescent COVID-19 samples.

Per germline, CDR1 SGHDN and CDR2 FVKESK. Trimming pared 4 bases from V and 4 bases from J, leaving 16 bases between. The CDR3 is made up of 15 amino acids. Methods used by the authors: Nucleated cell number was recorded as an estimate derived from reference gene primer amplification. Using immunoSEQ multiplex PCR, the repertoire was profiled, and TCRdb retains in-frame clones only, with some absent. V and J calls and clone size come straight from that table; D and trimming were deduced from the DNA. The data show around 29,000 clones, with around nine tenths seen just once and about 13% held by the top ten.

The sequenced material came from peripheral blood. V is TRBV14 and J is TRBJ1-2, with a tentative D call TRBD1 (6 bases). The receptor was isolated from a man aged 70-80 years with active COVID-19. The CDR3 coding sequence is TGTGCCAGCAGCCGCCTAGGGGGGGAGGTCTATGGCTACACCTTC. Amino acids: CASSRLGGEVYGYTF.